The rows below give T cell receptor beta chains drawn from one sample of a study of T-cell reconstitution after alpha-beta-depleted transplantation in children. Via MiXCR, TCRdb re-called the PCR reads, giving one row per CDR3 protein. The data show 250,000 to 400,000 distinct CDR3 sequences, with roughly 25% seen just once and 9.5% to 12% held by the top ten. The source material was PBMCs, mostly from graft donor cells, sampled 180 days after TCRalphabeta/CD19-depleted stem cell transplant. The receptors were sampled from a male patient between 10 and 17 years old who had a stem cell transplant for acute lymphoblastic leukemia, so the T cells may come from the graft donor. The CDR3 runs from the conserved cysteine through the conserved F or W. The D gene is left open where the match is weak. Not all rows give a size; the values are once, few, many and, for expanded clones, a class.

V gene	clone size	D gene	J gene	CDR3 protein	CDR3 DNA
TRBV18	few	TRBD2	TRBJ2-7	CASSPPYPSGPYEQYF	TGTGCCAGCTCACCACCGTACCCTAGCGGACCCTACGAGCAGTACTTC
TRBV20-1	NA	TRBD2	TRBJ2-7	CSARAILAGNEQYF	TGCAGTGCTAGAGCCATACTAGCGGGAAACGAGCAGTACTTC
TRBV27	once	NA	TRBJ2-3	CASSLSPDRTDTQYF	TGTGCCAGCAGTTTATCACCCGACCGCACAGATACGCAGTATTTT
TRBV24-1	NA	NA	TRBJ2-3	CATSDFADTQYF	TGTGCCACCAGTGATTTTGCAGATACGCAGTATTTT
TRBV13	NA	NA	TRBJ2-3	CASSPGPNTDTQYF	TGTGCCAGCAGCCCAGGCCCCAACACAGATACGCAGTATTTT
TRBV7-9	few	TRBD2	TRBJ2-1	CASSLVTSGLNEQFF	TGTGCCAGCAGCTTAGTGACTAGCGGGCTCAATGAGCAGTTCTTC
TRBV20-1	few	NA	TRBJ1-3	CSARVRAGAATIYF	TGCAGTGCTAGAGTCAGGGCAGGGGCGGCCACCATATATTTT
TRBV7-8	few	TRBD2	TRBJ2-7	CASSSRLREFKQYF	TGTGCCAGCAGCTCCCGACTGCGGGAGTTCAAGCAGTACTTC
TRBV11-2	few	NA	TRBJ2-1	CASSSPFRGGSEQFF	TGTGCCAGCAGCTCCCCTTTCCGAGGGGGAAGTGAGCAGTTCTTC
TRBV19	few	NA	TRBJ1-2	CASNYAGGQWYGYTF	TGTGCCAGTAACTATGCGGGAGGACAGTGGTATGGCTACACCTTC
TRBV4-2	few	TRBD2	TRBJ2-1	CASSLASGGHYNEQFF	TGTGCCAGCAGCCTCGCAAGCGGGGGTCACTACAATGAGCAGTTCTTC
TRBV27	NA	NA	TRBJ2-7	CASSFQVDYEQYF	TGTGCCAGCAGTTTTCAGGTTGACTACGAGCAGTACTTC
TRBV27	NA	TRBD2	TRBJ2-1	CASSPLAGFNGLQFF	TGTGCCAGCAGTCCCCTAGCGGGCTTTAACGGATTACAGTTCTTC
TRBV20-1	few	TRBD2	TRBJ2-7	CSARGTSGIYEQYF	TGCAGTGCTAGAGGGACTAGCGGGATCTACGAGCAGTACTTC
TRBV7-8	NA	NA	TRBJ1-1	CASSLLGHLSMNTEAFF	TGTGCCAGCAGCCTCCTTGGGCATCTTAGCATGAACACTGAAGCTTTCTTT
TRBV20-1	few	NA	TRBJ2-5	CSARKSMLGHLYQETQYF	TGCAGTGCTAGAAAGAGTATGTTGGGACACTTGTACCAAGAGACCCAGTACTTC
TRBV27	NA	NA	TRBJ1-4	CASSRLGERHEKLFF	TGTGCCAGCAGCCGCCTGGGAGAGAGACATGAAAAACTGTTTTTT
TRBV5-1	many	TRBD2	TRBJ2-7	CASSLGLAGSYEQYF	TGCGCCAGCAGCTTGGGCCTAGCGGGGTCCTACGAGCAGTACTTC
TRBV14	NA	TRBD2	TRBJ2-1	CASSSLAGAYNEQFF	TGTGCCAGCAGCTCCCTAGCGGGGGCCTACAATGAGCAGTTCTTC
TRBV20-1	few	NA	TRBJ1-1	CSASRGKGRVGENTEAFF	TGCAGTGCTAGTCGTGGTAAGGGCAGGGTAGGGGAGAACACTGAAGCTTTCTTT
TRBV29-1	NA	NA	TRBJ2-3	CSVEDRGRGNTQYF	TGCAGCGTTGAAGATCGGGGGAGAGGGAATACGCAGTATTTT
TRBV2	many	TRBD1	TRBJ1-2	CASNPDRSNYGYTF	TGTGCCAGCAACCCGGACAGGTCCAACTATGGCTACACCTTC
TRBV12-5	NA	NA	TRBJ2-1	CASGLVISGRAWYNEQFF	TGTGCTAGTGGTTTGGTTATTAGCGGAAGGGCATGGTACAATGAGCAGTTCTTC
TRBV12-3/TRBV12-4	once	NA	TRBJ1-1	CASRAGTPNTEAFF	TGTGCCAGCAGGGCAGGGACCCCGAACACTGAAGCTTTCTTT
TRBV12-3/TRBV12-4	many	NA	TRBJ1-6	CASRNRRGARSPLHF	TGTGCCAGCAGAAACAGGCGGGGGGCGAGGTCACCCCTCCACTTT
TRBV5-1	NA	NA	TRBJ2-1	CASSTRVLGARMNEQFF	TGCGCCAGCAGCACGCGAGTACTAGGGGCCCGCATGAATGAGCAGTTCTTC
TRBV13	few	NA	TRBJ1-6	CASSLGQGGSPLHF	TGTGCCAGCAGCTTAGGACAGGGTGGATCACCCCTCCACTTT
TRBV7-7	NA	TRBD2	TRBJ2-5	CASSVLAGEAETQYF	TGTGCCAGCAGCGTACTAGCGGGAGAGGCAGAGACCCAGTACTTC
TRBV18	NA	NA	TRBJ1-1	CASSPSGMNTEAFF	TGTGCCAGCTCACCATCCGGGATGAACACTGAAGCTTTCTTT
TRBV18	few	NA	TRBJ2-7	CASSPLRGSYEQYF	TGTGCCAGCTCACCTCTCAGGGGTAGTTACGAGCAGTACTTC
TRBV18	few	NA	TRBJ1-2	CASSPPIRETYGYTF	TGTGCCAGCTCACCACCAATCAGGGAAACCTATGGCTACACCTTC
TRBV20-1	many	TRBD2	TRBJ2-1	CSATGTSGSRRDEQFF	TGCAGTGCAACCGGGACTAGCGGGAGCCGGAGGGATGAGCAGTTCTTC
TRBV9	NA	NA	TRBJ2-2	CASSVATGYTGELFF	TGTGCCAGCAGCGTAGCCACAGGGTACACCGGGGAGCTGTTTTTT
TRBV12-3/TRBV12-4	NA	NA	TRBJ2-1	CASRAGWSYNEQFF	TGTGCCAGCAGGGCAGGGTGGTCCTACAATGAGCAGTTCTTC
TRBV20-1	NA	NA	TRBJ1-5	CSARQFGMGYSNQPQHF	TGCAGTGCTAGGCAGTTTGGAATGGGATATAGCAATCAGCCCCAGCATTTT
TRBV20-1	few	TRBD1	TRBJ2-6	CSATGDPSGANVLTF	TGCAGTGCCACAGGGGACCCCTCTGGGGCCAACGTCCTGACTTTC